This TCR beta chain was sequenced in a study of cytomegalovirus exposure and HLA in healthy donors (dated by TCRdb to the late 2010s). Background on the whole study: An earlier analysis of approximately 640 of the donors reported 276 Gb of sequence data and around 120 million unique TCR beta sequences from roughly 200 million T cells. Because of strong linkage in the cohort, 5 or 6 DR-DQ haplotypes were treated as single units for association and clustering. Of the 300 to 500 genotyped donors, less than 85% were placed in the genetic ancestry cluster associated with self-reported Caucasian donors. Along with the approximately 670-subject first cohort, a separate validation cohort of over a hundred different subjects was used. Donor age, sex, ethnicity and CMV serostatus were collected together with the repertoire data. Among about 360 genotyped donors of the cohort, an average of approximately 230,000 unique TCR beta nucleotide sequences were sequenced per donor, around 18% of them non-productive. Genome-wide SNP genotypes for about 65% of the roughly 700 donors were used in a later genetic analysis, which treated that subset as a discovery cohort. The study combined high-throughput TCR immunosequencing, statistical association of individual TCRs with disease status, and machine learning to predict cytomegalovirus infection status. A later analysis re-examined previously published TCR beta repertoires from several hundred donors and added high-resolution HLA genotyping to investigate patterns of TCR occurrence. The T cell repertoires of 666 subjects were profiled by immunosequencing and related to cytomegalovirus serostatus. The aim of the study was to test whether cataloging public T cell receptors could identify signatures of past pathogen exposure. HLA typing included class I and class II loci at four-digit resolution. Typing coverage differed by locus: A, B, C, DRB1 and DQB1 were typed in about 629-640 donors, DQA1 in about 500, DPA1 in some 600, and DPB1 in approximately 450. An earlier analysis of 587 of the donors applied high-throughput TCR beta sequencing to assess whether each TCR beta V gene segment acted as functional or pseudogenic. Around 300 gigabases of sequencing data and tens of millions of unique TCR sequences were included in an early release covering about 700 HLA-typed donors. All discovery cohort repertoires had been generated on a single sequencing platform. In the later analysis, no new phenotypic data were used to find candidate immune exposures; instead, reliance was placed on TCR beta sequences and their occurrence across donors. Overall study results and their limits: CMV serostatus was the only immune exposure information available for the cohort. When HLA alleles, especially DR and DQ, strongly co-occurred, TCR associations were difficult to assign to individual alleles. A group of highly shared sequence variants was considered likely to be a technical artifact of the sequencing pipeline. Sequencing depth was assumed to be roughly uniform across donors in the presence/absence analyses, though that assumption may not hold. In the study, approximately 150 TCR beta chains were listed as associated with cytomegalovirus. In vitro tests confirmed that a few of the cytomegalovirus-associated TCR beta chains recognize cytomegalovirus antigens. In an earlier analysis of approximately 590 of the donors, most TCR beta V segments were observed in productive rearrangements about 90% or about 30% of the time, broadly matching IMGT annotations. While some public TCRs were present in many individuals, most TCR sequences turned up only very rarely across donors. In both the original and validation cohorts, the classifier was reported to diagnose cytomegalovirus status with high specificity and sensitivity. This cohort had only TCR beta chains sequenced, and the lack of alpha or paired-chain data limited which features could be detected. Because the 87-base-pair reads could not distinguish some IMGT-functional V segments, including TRBV6-2 and TRBV6-3, those segments were excluded. In a later genetic analysis, a missense DCLRE1C variant was associated with V-gene and J-gene trimming of TCR beta chains, and the association was replicated in an independent cohort. A further reported finding was that TCR beta sequences accurately predicted the HLA-A and HLA-B alleles for most subjects in the first cohort. In a later analysis, HLA-associated TCR beta chains were found to be more clonally expanded and to have lower generation probabilities than equally common non-associated chains. A later analysis associated 17,000 or so TCR beta sequences with specific HLA alleles at a false discovery rate of 0.05. According to a later analysis, parvovirus B19, influenza, CMV and Epstein-Barr virus appeared linked to several top co-occurrence clusters. The authors suggested that the approach could potentially be extended to other disease states and immunological phenotypes. Correlated functional status among segregating V segments might reflect linkage disequilibrium, but an unknown experimental factor could not be ruled out. A later analysis found that TCR association rates varied across HLA loci, with DRB1 alleles showing the most associated TCRs and HLA-C alleles the fewest. Most CMV-associated TCR beta chains appeared to be HLA-restricted in a later analysis, and the HLA associations seemed to be driven largely by CMV exposure. About 17 rarely observed V segments, including chromosome 9 orphons, were excluded from the earlier analysis of a few hundred of the donors because counts were too low. Because HLA typing was missing for some donors at each locus, association tests included only the typed subset. A later genetic analysis reported fewer N-insertions in productive TCRs among donors in an Asian-associated ancestry cluster than the roughly 620-donor mean.

Taken from cysteine to phenylalanine, the CDR3 has 16 residues. Only the CDR3 portion is preserved as DNA: 48 bases, with reading frame beginning at the first base. Sequences MNHNS (CDR1) and SASEGT (CDR2) are obtained from the germline V gene. V loses 1 base, J loses 3 bases, and the germline ends lie 14 bases apart. Libraries were prepared through the immunoSEQ multiplex PCR assay. For the multiplex PCR, a mixture combining 60 forward primers for TCR Vbeta segments and 13 reverse primers for TCR Jbeta segments was used. Amplification of the CDR3 region of rearranged TCR beta genes was performed with a multiplex PCR assay on genomic DNA. On the Illumina HiSeq System, the amplified TCR beta libraries were sequenced as 87-base-pair reads. Regarding the original processing steps: A later analysis tallied some 79 million unique TCR beta chains across the approximately 670 repertoires, and some 10 million of those chains were shared by two or more donors. To remove PCR and sequencing errors, raw reads were error-corrected and collapsed into unique sequences using a nearest-neighbor algorithm that merged closely related sequences. V, D and J gene segments were assigned by aligning CDR3 sequences to IMGT reference sequences. For a sequence to be retained, at least a six-nucleotide match to both a V gene segment and a J gene segment was required. Rearrangements were called productive when the CDR3 lacked stop codons and stayed in frame with V and J; all others were non-productive. Following IMGT convention, CDR3 was defined as the stretch from the second conserved V-encoded cysteine to the conserved J-encoded phenylalanine. The earlier analysis of approximately 500 of the donors excluded sequences that lacked an unambiguous match to a single V gene segment. An earlier analysis of 587 of the donors classified V segments as functional when productive rearrangements were above 56.7% and as segregating when the standard deviation between donors was above 5%. A statistical classification framework was built to diagnose cytomegalovirus status from the catalog of TCR beta chain sequences. In a later analysis, TCR nucleotide sequences were compared against IMGT/GENE-DB human TR gene sequences so that V and J genes could be assigned. The TCRdist pipeline was used in a later analysis to assign CDR3 sequences and most-parsimonious VDJ recombination scenarios. In a later analysis, each TCR beta chain was defined by its CDR3 amino acid sequence together with its V-gene family, and reads lacking a unique V-gene family were excluded. In a later analysis, fewer than 650 highly shared, low-generation-probability nucleotide sequences were removed to address suspected cross-contamination and a sequencing artifact. In a later analysis, a clonal expansion index for each public chain was calculated from normalized within-repertoire ranks of inferred template counts. In a later analysis, generation probabilities were computed using a VDJ recombination model fitted to out-of-frame rearrangements, and the results were checked against IGoR. Hypergeometric tests were used in a later analysis to score TCR-TCR, TCR-HLA and TCR-CMV co-occurrence, with a repertoire-size bias correction applied to the TCR pairs. False discovery rates were estimated in a later analysis by permuting HLA or CMV assignments 20 times. In a later analysis, co-occurring TCRs were grouped using DBSCAN, with TCRdist sequence similarity added in when clustering inside HLA-allele-positive subsets. Repertoires with fewer than 30,000 or more than 120,000 public chains, plus five repertoires with anomalous nucleotide sharing, were excluded from co-occurrence clustering. What TCRdb holds here is the immuneACCESS table cut down to in-frame rearrangements. Part of the clones is not present; checked against another copy, under half of the missing clones reflect an unresolved V gene, and the others are unexplained. The V and J calls and the clone size are those of that table, but D and trimming were determined from the DNA. The table for this sample lists roughly 80,000 clones; about 81% of them were counted only once. 2.4% of the sample belongs to the ten largest clones.

The cohort consisted of some 730 healthy bone marrow donors. All cohort members were sampled while nominally healthy, although unrecorded immune exposures were likely present. The donor tested CMV seronegative, placing the donor among the 350 or so seronegative members of the cohort. Each donor provided a peripheral blood sample, and peripheral blood mononuclear cells were used for TCR beta sequencing. The Qiagen DNeasy Blood Extraction Kit was used to extract genomic DNA from the blood cell samples. A remark on this clone: Its antigen is currently not known. Qualities for individual bases were not recorded, and no much larger clone is one base off. In the same sample, other DNA sequences code for this CDR3.

This receptor was obtained from a woman aged 45 to 65 in good health and CMV-seronegative. Sequencing used PBMCs. This sequence uses TRBV6-1 and TRBJ2-3; TRBD2 is possibly the D segment (7 matching bases). The DNA reads as follows: TGTGCCAGCAGTGAAGTAAAGGGGGGGAGAACAGATACGCAGTATTTT. It specifies CASSEVKGGRTDTQYF.